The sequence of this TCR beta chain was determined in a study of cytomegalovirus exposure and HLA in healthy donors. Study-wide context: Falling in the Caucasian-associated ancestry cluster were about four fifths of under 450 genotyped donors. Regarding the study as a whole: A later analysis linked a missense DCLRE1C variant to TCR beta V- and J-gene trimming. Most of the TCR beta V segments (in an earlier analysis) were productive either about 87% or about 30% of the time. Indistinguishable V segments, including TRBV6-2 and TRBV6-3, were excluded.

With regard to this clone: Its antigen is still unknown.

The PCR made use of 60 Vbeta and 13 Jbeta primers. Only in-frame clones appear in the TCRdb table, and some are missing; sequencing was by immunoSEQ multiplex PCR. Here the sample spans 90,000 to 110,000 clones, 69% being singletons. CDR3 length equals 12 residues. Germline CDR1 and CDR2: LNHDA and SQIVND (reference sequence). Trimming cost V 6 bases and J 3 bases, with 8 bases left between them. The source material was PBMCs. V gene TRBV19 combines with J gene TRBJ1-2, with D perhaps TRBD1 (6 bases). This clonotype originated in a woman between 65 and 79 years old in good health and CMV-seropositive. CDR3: CASRPGDYGYTF. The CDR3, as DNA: TGTGCCAGTAGGCCAGGGGACTATGGCTACACCTTC.